This TCR beta chain is drawn from a study of siplizumab effects on memory and regulatory T cells. General study findings and limits: For mappable alloreactive CD4+ clones, the mean Treg-derived fraction was about 72% with siplizumab and under 35% in controls. Suppressive capability of dividing Tregs from siplizumab cultures went unverified.

This CDR3 has 14 residues. The V gene's germline CDR1 is MDHEN and CDR2 SYDVKM. V lost 6 bases, J lost 0 bases, and 11 bases lay in between. On this clone: Its specificity is not known.

The assay was immunoSEQ multiplex PCR, and TCRdb's table has in-frame clones only and misses some. The table records about 97,000 clones, around nine tenths of them present only once. The receptor's source is a human donor in good health. The chain employs TRBV28 and TRBJ1-1; no reliable D call. Input material: CD4+ T cells sorted from blood. The CDR3 DNA follows: TGTGCCAGCAGCCAACTCCTTATGAACACTGAAGCTTTCTTT. It encodes CASSQLLMNTEAFF.